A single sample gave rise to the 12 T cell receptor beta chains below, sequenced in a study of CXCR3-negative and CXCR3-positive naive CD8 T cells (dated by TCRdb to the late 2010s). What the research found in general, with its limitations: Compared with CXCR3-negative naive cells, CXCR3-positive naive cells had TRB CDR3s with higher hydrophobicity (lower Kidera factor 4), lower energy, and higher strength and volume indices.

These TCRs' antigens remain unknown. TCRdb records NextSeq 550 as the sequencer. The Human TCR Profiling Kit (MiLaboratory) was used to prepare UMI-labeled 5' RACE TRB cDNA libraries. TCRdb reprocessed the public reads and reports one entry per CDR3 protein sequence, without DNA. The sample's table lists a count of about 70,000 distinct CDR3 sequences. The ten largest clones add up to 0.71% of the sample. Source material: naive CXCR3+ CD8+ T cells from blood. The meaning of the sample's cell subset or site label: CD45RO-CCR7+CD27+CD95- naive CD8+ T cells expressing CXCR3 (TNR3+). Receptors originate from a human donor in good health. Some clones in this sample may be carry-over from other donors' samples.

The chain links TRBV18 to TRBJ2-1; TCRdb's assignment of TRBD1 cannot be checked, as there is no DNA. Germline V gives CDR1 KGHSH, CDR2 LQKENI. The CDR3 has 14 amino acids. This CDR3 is CASRPTGAVNEQFF.

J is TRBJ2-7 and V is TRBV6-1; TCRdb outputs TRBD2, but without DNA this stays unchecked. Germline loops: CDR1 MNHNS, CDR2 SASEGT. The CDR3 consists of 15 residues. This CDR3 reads CASSTGLAGSYEQYF.

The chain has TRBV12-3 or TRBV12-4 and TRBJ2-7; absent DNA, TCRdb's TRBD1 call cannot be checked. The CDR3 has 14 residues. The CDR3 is CASSLGDITYEQYF.

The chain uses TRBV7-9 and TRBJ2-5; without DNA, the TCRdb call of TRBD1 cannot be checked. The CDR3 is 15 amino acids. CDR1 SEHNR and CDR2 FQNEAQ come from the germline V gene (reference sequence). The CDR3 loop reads CASSLVKQGEETQYF.

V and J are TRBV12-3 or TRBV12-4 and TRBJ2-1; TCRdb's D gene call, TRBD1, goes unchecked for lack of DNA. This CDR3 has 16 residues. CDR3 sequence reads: CASSPERGPRPNEQFF.

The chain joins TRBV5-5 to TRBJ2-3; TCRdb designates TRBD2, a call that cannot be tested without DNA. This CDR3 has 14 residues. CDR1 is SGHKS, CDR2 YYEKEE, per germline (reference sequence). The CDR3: CASSPPLPTDTQYF. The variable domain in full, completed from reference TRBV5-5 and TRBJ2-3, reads DAGVTQSPTHLIKTRGQQVTLRCSPISGHKSVSWYQQVLGQGPQFIFQYYEKEERGRGNFPDRFSARQFPNYSSELNVNALLLGDSALYLCASSPPLPTDTQYFGPGTRLTVL.

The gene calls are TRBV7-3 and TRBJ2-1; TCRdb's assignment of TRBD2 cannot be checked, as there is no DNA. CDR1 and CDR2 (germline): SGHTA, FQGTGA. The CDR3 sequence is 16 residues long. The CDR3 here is CASSSYGGEGYNEQFF.

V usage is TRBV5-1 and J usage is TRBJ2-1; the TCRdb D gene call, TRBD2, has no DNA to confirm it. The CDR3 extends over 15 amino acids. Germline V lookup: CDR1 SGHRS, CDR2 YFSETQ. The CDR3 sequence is CASSLDSGGAGEQFF.

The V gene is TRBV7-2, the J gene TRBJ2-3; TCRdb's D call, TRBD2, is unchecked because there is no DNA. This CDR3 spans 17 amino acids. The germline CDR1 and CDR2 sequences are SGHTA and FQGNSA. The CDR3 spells CASSLATSGGSTDTQYF.

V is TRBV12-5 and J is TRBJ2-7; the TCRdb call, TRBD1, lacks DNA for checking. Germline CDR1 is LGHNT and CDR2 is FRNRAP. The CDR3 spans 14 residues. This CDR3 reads CASGAGQRSYEQYF. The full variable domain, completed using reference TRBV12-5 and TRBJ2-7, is DARVTQTPRHKVTEMGQEVTMRCQPILGHNTVFWYRQTMMQGLELLAYFRNRAPLDDSGMPKDRFSAEMPDATLATLKIQPSEPRDSAVYFCASGAGQRSYEQYFGPGTRLTVT.

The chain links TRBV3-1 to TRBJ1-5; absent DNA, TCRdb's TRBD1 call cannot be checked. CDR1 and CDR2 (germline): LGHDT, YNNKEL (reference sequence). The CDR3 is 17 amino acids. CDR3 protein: CASSQGPLSRVPQPQHF. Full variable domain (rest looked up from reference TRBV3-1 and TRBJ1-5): DTAVSQTPKYLVTQMGNDKSIKCEQNLGHDTMYWYKQDSKKFLKIMFSYNNKELIINETVPNRFSPKSPDKAHLNLHINSLELGDSAVYFCASSQGPLSRVPQPQHFGDGTRLSIL.

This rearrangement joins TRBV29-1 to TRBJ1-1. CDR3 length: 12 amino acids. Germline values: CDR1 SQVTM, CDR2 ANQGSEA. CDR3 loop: CSVAGTSTEAFF.